One and the same sample provided the 22 T cell receptor beta chains below, sequenced in a study of cytomegalovirus exposure and HLA in healthy donors (dated by TCRdb to about 2017). The receptor library was made with the immunoSEQ multiplex PCR assay. For the multiplex PCR, a mixture combining 60 forward primers for TCR Vbeta segments and 13 reverse primers for TCR Jbeta segments was used. TCRdb limited this immuneACCESS table to in-frame rearrangements with V and J called. A share of clones is missing; checked studies link under half to unresolved V genes, and the rest is unexplained. The sample table holds 150,000 to 180,000 clones, of which over 60% were seen once. Clones ranked in the top ten supply 4% of the sample. The sequenced sample consisted of PBMCs. Source of these receptors: a woman in her forties in good health and CMV-seronegative.

This chain links TRBV11-3 with TRBJ2-1, with a weak D call TRBD1 (5 bases). The CDR3 contains 15 residues. Per the germline V gene, CDR1 is SGHNT and CDR2 is YENEEA. Deletions cut 3 bases from V and 4 bases from J, with 13 bases between. CDR3 in amino acids: CASSLSRTRYNEQFF. As DNA, the CDR3 is TGTGCCAGCAGCTTGAGCAGGACAAGGTACAATGAGCAGTTCTTC.

The chain uses TRBV29-1 and TRBJ2-2; TRBD2 aligns across 7 bases. Germline trimming cut 6 bases from V and 5 bases from J; bases unmatched to any gene: 0. The germline V gene has CDR1 SQVTM and CDR2 ANQGSEA. The CDR3 loop spans 11 amino acids. As DNA, the CDR3 is TGCAGCGTAGCGGGAACCGGGGAGCTGTTTTTT. Residues: CSVAGTGELFF.

The sample holds a few counts of this clone. This chain uses TRBV29-1 with TRBJ2-6, with D hard to call. The germline gives CDR1 SQVTM, CDR2 ANQGSEA. This CDR3 has 13 amino acids. V lost 7 bases, J lost 0 bases, and 7 bases lay in between. Here the CDR3 DNA reads TGCAGCGCGTCCGGCTCTGGGGCCAACGTCCTGACTTTC. Translated, it gives CSASGSGANVLTF.

CDR3 residues: CAISESEGYGYTF. Here the CDR3 DNA reads TGTGCCATCAGTGAGTCGGAGGGCTATGGCTACACCTTC. This chain connects TRBV10-3 to TRBJ1-2; D is uncertain. CDR1 ENHRY and CDR2 SYGVKD come from the germline V gene. The CDR3 consists of 13 residues. V was cut by 0 bases and J by 4 bases, with 6 bases left in between.

This rearrangement joins TRBV5-8 to TRBJ1-1; 9 positions match TRBD1. CDR1 is SGHTS and CDR2 is YDEGEE in the germline V gene. The CDR3 is 16 residues long. The V segment lost 0 bases and the J segment 0 bases; nucleotides outside the gene matches: 3. CDR3 DNA sequence: TGTGCCAGCAGCTTGGTGGGACAGGGAATGAACACTGAAGCTTTCTTT. Translated: CASSLVGQGMNTEAFF. Supplemented by reference TRBV5-8 and TRBJ1-1, the full variable domain reads EAGVTQSPTHLIKTRGQQATLRCSPISGHTSVYWYQQALGLGLQFLLWYDEGEERNRGNFPPRFSGRQFPNYSSELNVNALELEDSALYLCASSLVGQGMNTEAFFGQGTRLTVV.

This rearrangement joins TRBV9 to TRBJ2-3; 10 nucleotides align to TRBD1. Trimming removed 0 bases from V and 6 bases from J; junction bases left unmatched: 7. CDR1 and CDR2 from the germline V gene are SGDLS and YYNGEE. The CDR3 spans 16 residues. The CDR3 DNA sequence: TGTGCCAGCAGCGTAGGTATTGGACAGGGGGGGGATACGCAGTATTTT. Translating it yields CASSVGIGQGGDTQYF.

This clone was picked up a small number of times. V usage is TRBV6-7 and J usage is TRBJ1-1, with D maybe TRBD1 (6 bases). TRBV6-7 is marked as an open reading frame, function uncertain. The CDR3 is 15 residues long. Trimming shortened V by 0 bases and J by 2 bases, and 10 bases separated the two germline ends. CDR3 residues: CASSYSDRFNTEAFF. The DNA of the CDR3 is TGTGCCAGCAGTTACTCGGACAGATTTAACACTGAAGCTTTCTTT.

This clone has more than one count but fewer than ten. The rearrangement joins TRBV11-3 to TRBJ1-2, with TRBD1 identical over 11 bases. This CDR3 has 13 residues. J gave up 14 bases and V 5 bases, and 10 bases lay outside the gene matches. Germline values: CDR1 SGHNT, CDR2 YENEEA. The CDR3, as DNA: TGTGCCAGCAGCCCGGGACAGGGGGGTTCGTTGACCTTC. It yields the protein CASSPGQGGSLTF.

This clone was observed a single time. The rearrangement links TRBV7-6 to TRBJ2-1; 12 nucleotides match TRBD1. Germline-derived CDR1 and CDR2 are SGHVS and FNYEAQ. J was trimmed by 11 bases and V by 5 bases; bases with no gene match: 13. CDR3 size: 16 residues. The DNA of the CDR3 is TGTGCCAGCAGCGAGAGCCCGGGACAGGGGGCGTCCCAGCAGTTCTTC. Its protein product is CASSESPGQGASQQFF.

J is TRBJ2-3 and V is TRBV5-8, with 9 bases fitting TRBD1. Germline values: CDR1 SGHTS, CDR2 YDEGEE. The CDR3 extends over 13 amino acids. J gave up 11 bases and V 1 base, and 5 bases lay outside the gene matches. CDR3 nucleotide sequence: TGTGCCAGCAGCTTGTTTCCGGGACAGGGGCAGTATTTT. This gives the protein CASSLFPGQGQYF.

DNA for the CDR3: TGTGCCAGCACCTCGGGTTTCGGCTATGGCTACACCTTC. Residues: CASTSGFGYGYTF. The chain is built from TRBV28 and TRBJ1-2; D is unclear. The CDR3 is 13 amino acids. V was cut by 7 bases and J by 4 bases, with 13 bases left in between. Germline lookup yields CDR1 MDHEN and CDR2 SYDVKM.

The rearrangement uses TRBV28 and TRBJ1-2; possible D gene TRBD1, 5 bases. V lost 5 bases to trimming and J lost 3 bases, with 19 bases between them. This CDR3 has 16 residues. Per germline, CDR1 MDHEN and CDR2 SYDVKM. The CDR3 nucleotides read TGTGCCAGCAGTAATGACCTACTTACAGGCTACTATGGCTACACCTTC. This translates into CASSNDLLTGYYGYTF.

The gene calls are TRBV7-6 and TRBJ2-7, with D maybe TRBD2 (7 bases). The CDR3 spans 13 residues. The V end was cut by 0 bases, the J end by 6 bases, with 9 bases between. Germline CDR1 reads SGHVS; CDR2 reads FNYEAQ. CDR3 sequence reads: CASSLARGGEQYF. The CDR3 DNA sequence: TGTGCCAGCAGCTTAGCGAGGGGGGGCGAGCAGTACTTC.

The chain uses TRBV6-5 and TRBJ2-3; D may be TRBD2 (5 bases). This CDR3 region has 13 residues. Trimming shortened V by 7 bases and J by 1 base, and 9 bases separated the two germline ends. CDR1 and CDR2 (germline): MNHEY, SVGAGI. The CDR3 region is CASNRGGTDTQYF. The DNA for the CDR3 is TGTGCCAGCAATCGGGGTGGCACAGATACGCAGTATTTT.

The chain combines TRBV6-1 with TRBJ1-1; D call uncertain. Per the germline V gene, CDR1 is MNHNS and CDR2 is SASEGT. This CDR3 spans 14 amino acids. V was cut by 8 bases and J by 1 base, with 14 bases left in between. The CDR3 is CASGDLRRNTEAFF. CDR3 in DNA: TGTGCCAGCGGAGATTTACGAAGGAACACTGAAGCTTTCTTT.

The CDR3, as DNA: TGTGCCAGCAGTTCCTATGGGGGGTTCGCCTACGAGCAGTACTTC. Its protein is CASSSYGGFAYEQYF. The chain combines TRBV6-1 with TRBJ2-7, with D tentatively TRBD2 (6 bases). V was clipped by 5 bases and J by 2 bases, with 16 bases between them. There are 15 residues in the CDR3. Germline CDR1 MNHNS, CDR2 SASEGT.

The chain couples TRBV28 to TRBJ1-1; D uncertain. The ends were cut back, 7 bases at V and 0 bases at J, with 15 bases in the middle. Germline V gene sequence: CDR1 MDHEN, CDR2 SYDVKM. This CDR3 is 15 amino acids long. The CDR3 sequence is CASTLGARLNTEAFF. For the CDR3, the DNA is TGTGCCAGCACCTTAGGAGCTCGTTTGAACACTGAAGCTTTCTTT.

This clone was recorded only once. The chain has TRBV11-2 and TRBJ2-5; tentatively, D is TRBD1 (6 bases). V lost 4 bases and J lost 2, with 8 bases in between. CDR1 is SGHAT, CDR2 FQNNGV, per germline. The CDR3 extends over 13 amino acids. Here the CDR3 reads CASSSTGQETQYF. CDR3 DNA sequence: TGTGCCAGCAGCTCGACAGGTCAAGAGACCCAGTACTTC.

The genes are TRBV6-1 and TRBJ2-4; 7 nucleotides match TRBD2. The V gene's germline CDR1 is MNHNS and CDR2 SASEGT. CDR3 length equals 14 residues. V lost 4 bases and J lost 7; bases outside the gene matches: 7. CDR3 sequence: CASSGGGTDNIQYF. DNA for the CDR3: TGTGCCAGCAGTGGGGGGGGGACTGACAACATTCAGTACTTC.

The chain combines TRBV4-1 with TRBJ1-2, with 7 bases that match TRBD1. Germline-derived CDR1 and CDR2 are MGHRA and YSYEKL. After removal of 3 bases from V and 5 bases from J, the junction contained 21 bases not matched to a gene. CDR3 length: 19 amino acids. CDR3 sequence reads: CASSQRLTRDSSVLYGYTF. The CDR3 nucleotides are TGCGCCAGCAGCCAGAGACTAACCCGGGACAGTTCGGTGTTGTATGGCTACACCTTC.

This chain joins TRBV10-3 and TRBJ1-2; a possible D gene is TRBD1 (6 bases). V dropped 5 bases and J dropped 5 bases, with 18 bases sitting between them. The CDR3 has 15 amino acids. CDR1 and CDR2 from the germline V gene are ENHRY and SYGVKD. In DNA form, the CDR3 reads TGTGCCATCAGTTCCCGGACAGCGGCCGTATATGGCTACACCTTC. Its protein is CAISSRTAAVYGYTF.

This chain uses TRBV13 with TRBJ2-7; D gene uncertain. CDR3 length: 13 amino acids. V lost 2 bases and J 2 bases, leaving 7 bases between the germline ends. Germline values: CDR1 PRHDT, CDR2 FYEKMQ (reference sequence). The CDR3 nucleotides read TGTGCCAGCAGCTTACCCCCAACCTACGAGCAGTACTTC. Translated, it gives CASSLPPTYEQYF.